This record covers a single TCR beta chain. Its antigen is undetermined. 13 Jbeta primers and 60 Vbeta primers were used for the PCR. Using immunoSEQ multiplex PCR, the repertoire was profiled, and TCRdb retains in-frame clones only, with some absent. The sample gives about 130,000 clones, more than 9% of which show up once; approximately 4.4% is in the top ten. The sample belongs to a study of cytomegalovirus exposure and HLA in healthy donors. Whole-study results and caveats: In a later analysis, the majority of CMV-associated beta chains seemingly showed HLA restriction.

There are 13 residues in the CDR3. V shed 8 bases and J 4 bases; nucleotides not matched to a gene: 4. Germline V gene sequence: CDR1 MNHNS, CDR2 SASEGT. The TCR originated in a young woman in good health and CMV-seropositive. Sequenced: PBMCs. The chain couples TRBV6-1 to TRBJ1-5, with TRBD1 identical over 8 bases. DNA for the CDR3: TGTGCCAGCCGCTGGACAGGGAATCAGCCCCAGCATTTT. This gives the protein CASRWTGNQPQHF.